The present T cell receptor (beta chain) was sequenced within a study of T cells after yellow fever vaccination. The CDR3 length is 14 residues. Germline assignment: CDR1 SGHRS and CDR2 YFSETQ. The V end lost 6 bases, the J end lost 1 base, and 10 bases lay between the germline ends. TCRdb independently ran MiXCR on the 5' RACE reads; one entry per CDR3 protein. The sample contains 300,000 or so distinct CDR3 sequences, 8% to 9.5% of which appear only once. This specimen was PBMCs, taken roughly seven weeks after the first yellow fever vaccination. The clonotype comes from a young man who received the YFV17D yellow fever vaccine. The chain couples TRBV5-1 to TRBJ2-2, with D maybe TRBD1 (5 bases). CDR3 nucleotide sequence: TGCGCCAGCAACCTCGGACAGAACACCGGGGAGCTGTTTTTT. This codes for CASNLGQNTGELFF. Full variable domain (outside the CDR3, taken from reference TRBV5-1 and TRBJ2-2): KAGVTQTPRYLIKTRGQQVTLSCSPISGHRSVSWYQQTPGQGLQFLFEYFSETQRNKGNFPGRFSGRQFSNSRSEMNVSTLELGDSALYLCASNLGQNTGELFFGEGSRLTVL.